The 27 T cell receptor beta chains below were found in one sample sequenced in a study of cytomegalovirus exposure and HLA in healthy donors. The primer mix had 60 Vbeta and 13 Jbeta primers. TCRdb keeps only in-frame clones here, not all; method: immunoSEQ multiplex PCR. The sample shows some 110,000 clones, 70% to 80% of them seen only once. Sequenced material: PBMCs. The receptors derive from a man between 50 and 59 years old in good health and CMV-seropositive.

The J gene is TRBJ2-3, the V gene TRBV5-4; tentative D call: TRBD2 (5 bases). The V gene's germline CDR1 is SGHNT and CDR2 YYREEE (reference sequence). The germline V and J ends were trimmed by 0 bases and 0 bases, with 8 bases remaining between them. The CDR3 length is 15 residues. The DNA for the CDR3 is TGTGCCAGCAGCTTGGGAGGGAGTAGCACAGATACGCAGTATTTT. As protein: CASSLGGSSTDTQYF.

In DNA, the CDR3 is TGTGCCTGGAGGCACAGGGGGCGCGGGGATGAAGCTTTCTTT. Translated, it gives CAWRHRGRGDEAFF. V gene TRBV30 combines with J gene TRBJ1-1, with TRBD1 matching 9 bases. Germline V gene data show CDR1 as GTSNPN and CDR2 as SVGIG (reference sequence). V gave up 3 bases and J gave up 7 bases; unmatched junction bases: 9. The CDR3 covers 14 residues.

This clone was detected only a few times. The CDR3 sequence: CASRYRDREGAGELFF. Here the CDR3 DNA reads TGCGCCAGCAGATACCGGGACAGGGAAGGGGCCGGGGAGCTGTTTTTT. The rearrangement links TRBV5-1 to TRBJ2-2, with 9 nucleotides matching TRBD1. Germline CDR1 and CDR2: SGHRS and YFSETQ. CDR3 length: 16 amino acids. Germline trimming cut 5 bases from V and 6 bases from J; bases unmatched to any gene: 11.

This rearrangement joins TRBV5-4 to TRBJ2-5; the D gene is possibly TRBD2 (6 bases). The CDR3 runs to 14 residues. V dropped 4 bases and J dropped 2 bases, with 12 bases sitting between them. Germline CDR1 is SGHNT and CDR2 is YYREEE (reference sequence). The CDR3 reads CASSIGTRQETQYF. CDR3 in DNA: TGTGCCAGCAGCATTGGGACTCGTCAAGAGACCCAGTACTTC. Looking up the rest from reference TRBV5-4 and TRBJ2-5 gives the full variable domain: ETGVTQSPTHLIKTRGQQVTLRCSSQSGHNTVSWYQQALGQGPQFIFQYYREEENGRGNFPPRFSGLQFPNYSSELNVNALELDDSALYLCASSIGTRQETQYFGPGTRLLVL.

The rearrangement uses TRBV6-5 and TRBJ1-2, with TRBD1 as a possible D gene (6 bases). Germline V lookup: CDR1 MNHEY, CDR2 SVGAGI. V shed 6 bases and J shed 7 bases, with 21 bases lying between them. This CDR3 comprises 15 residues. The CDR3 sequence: CASSSLGQSQFGYTF. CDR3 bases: TGTGCCAGCAGCTCCTTGGGACAATCTCAATTTGGCTACACCTTC.

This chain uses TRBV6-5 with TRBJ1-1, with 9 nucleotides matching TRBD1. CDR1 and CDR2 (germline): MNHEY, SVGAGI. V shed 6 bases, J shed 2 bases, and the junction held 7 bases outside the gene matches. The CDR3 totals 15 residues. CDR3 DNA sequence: TGTGCCAGCAGGGACCGGGACAGGGTCAACACTGAAGCTTTCTTT. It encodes CASRDRDRVNTEAFF.

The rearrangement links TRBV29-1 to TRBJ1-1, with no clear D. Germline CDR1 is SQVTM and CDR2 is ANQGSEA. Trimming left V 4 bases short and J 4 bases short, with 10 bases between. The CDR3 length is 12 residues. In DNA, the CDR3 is TGCAGCGTTGGAAGAGGGAGCACTGAAGCTTTCTTT. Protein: CSVGRGSTEAFF.

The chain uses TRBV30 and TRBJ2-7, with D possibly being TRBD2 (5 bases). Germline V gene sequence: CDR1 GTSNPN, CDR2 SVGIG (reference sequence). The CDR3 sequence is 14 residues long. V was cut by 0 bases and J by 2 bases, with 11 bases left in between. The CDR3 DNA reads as TGTGCCTGGAGTGTACTTTTCGGGGCCTACGAGCAGTACTTC. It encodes CAWSVLFGAYEQYF.

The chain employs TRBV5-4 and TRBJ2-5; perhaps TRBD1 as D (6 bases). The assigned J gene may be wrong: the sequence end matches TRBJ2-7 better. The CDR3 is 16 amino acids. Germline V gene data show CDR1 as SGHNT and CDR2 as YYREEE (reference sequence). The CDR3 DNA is TGTGCCAGCAGCTCGGCTGGGACACGGGGACCCTACGAGCAGTACTTC. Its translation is CASSSAGTRGPYEQYF.

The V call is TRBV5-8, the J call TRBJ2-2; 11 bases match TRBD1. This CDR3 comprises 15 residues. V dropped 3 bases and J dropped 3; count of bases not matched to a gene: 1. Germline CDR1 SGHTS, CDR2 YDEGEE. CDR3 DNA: TGTGCCAGCAGCTCGGGACAGGGGGACACCGGGGAGCTGTTTTTT. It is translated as CASSSGQGDTGELFF.

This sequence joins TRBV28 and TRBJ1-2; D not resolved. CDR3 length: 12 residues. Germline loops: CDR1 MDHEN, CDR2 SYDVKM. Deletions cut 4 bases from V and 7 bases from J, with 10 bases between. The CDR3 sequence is CASSSTGGGYTF. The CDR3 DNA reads TGTGCCAGCAGTTCCACCGGCGGTGGCTACACCTTC.

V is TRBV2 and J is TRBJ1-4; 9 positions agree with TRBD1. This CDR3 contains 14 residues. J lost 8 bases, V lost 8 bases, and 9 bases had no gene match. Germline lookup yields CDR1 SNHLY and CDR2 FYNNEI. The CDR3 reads CASGPGQGYEKLFF. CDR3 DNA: TGTGCCAGCGGACCGGGACAGGGTTACGAAAAACTGTTTTTT.

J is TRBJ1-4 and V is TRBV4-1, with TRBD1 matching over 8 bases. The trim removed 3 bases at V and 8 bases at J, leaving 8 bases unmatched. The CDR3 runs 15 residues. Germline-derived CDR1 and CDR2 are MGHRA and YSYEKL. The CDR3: CASSHEDRVEEKLFF. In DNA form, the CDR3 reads TGCGCCAGCAGCCACGAGGACAGGGTCGAGGAAAAACTGTTTTTT.

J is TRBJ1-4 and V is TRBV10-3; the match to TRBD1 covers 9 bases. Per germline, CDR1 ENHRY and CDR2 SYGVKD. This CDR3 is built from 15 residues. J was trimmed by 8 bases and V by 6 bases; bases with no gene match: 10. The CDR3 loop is CAISSPGTGREKLFF. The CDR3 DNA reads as TGTGCCATCAGCTCCCCCGGGACAGGGCGCGAAAAACTGTTTTTT.

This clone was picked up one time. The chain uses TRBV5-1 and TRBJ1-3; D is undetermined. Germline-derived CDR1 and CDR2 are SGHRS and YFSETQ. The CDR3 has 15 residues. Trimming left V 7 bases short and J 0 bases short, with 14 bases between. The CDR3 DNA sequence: TGCGCCAGCCGATACTCGATTAGCTCTGGAAACACCATATATTTT. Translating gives CASRYSISSGNTIYF.

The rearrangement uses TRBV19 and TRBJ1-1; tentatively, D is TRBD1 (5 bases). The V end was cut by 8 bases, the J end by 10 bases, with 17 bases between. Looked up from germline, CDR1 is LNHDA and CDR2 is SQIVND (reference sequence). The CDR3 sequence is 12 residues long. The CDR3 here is CASSQLRGGAFF. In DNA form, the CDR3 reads TGTGCCAGTTCGCAGCTGCGGGGGGGAGCTTTCTTT.

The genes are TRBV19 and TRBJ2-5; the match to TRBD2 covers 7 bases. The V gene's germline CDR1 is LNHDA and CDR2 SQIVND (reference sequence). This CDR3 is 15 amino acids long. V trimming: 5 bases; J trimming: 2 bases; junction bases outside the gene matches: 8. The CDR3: CASSSTSVGQETQYF. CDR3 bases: TGTGCCAGTAGTTCTACTAGCGTAGGTCAAGAGACCCAGTACTTC. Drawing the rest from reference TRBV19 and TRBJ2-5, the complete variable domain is DGGITQSPKYLFRKEGQNVTLSCEQNLNHDAMYWYRQDPGQGLRLIYYSQIVNDFQKGDIAEGYSVSREKKESFPLTVTSAQKNPTAFYLCASSSTSVGQETQYFGPGTRLLVL.

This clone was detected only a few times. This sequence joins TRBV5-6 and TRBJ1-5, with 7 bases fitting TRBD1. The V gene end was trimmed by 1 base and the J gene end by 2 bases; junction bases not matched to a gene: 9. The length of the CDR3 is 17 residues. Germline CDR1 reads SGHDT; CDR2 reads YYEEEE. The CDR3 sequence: CASSLTGAGMGNQPQHF. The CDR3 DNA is TGTGCCAGCAGCTTGACAGGGGCGGGTATGGGCAATCAGCCCCAGCATTTT.

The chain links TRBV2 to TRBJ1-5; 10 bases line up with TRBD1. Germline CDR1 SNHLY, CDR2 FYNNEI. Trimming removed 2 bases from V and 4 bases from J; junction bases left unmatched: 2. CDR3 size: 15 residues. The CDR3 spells CASSERTGGNQPQHF. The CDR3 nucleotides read TGTGCCAGCAGTGAACGGACAGGGGGGAATCAGCCCCAGCATTTT.

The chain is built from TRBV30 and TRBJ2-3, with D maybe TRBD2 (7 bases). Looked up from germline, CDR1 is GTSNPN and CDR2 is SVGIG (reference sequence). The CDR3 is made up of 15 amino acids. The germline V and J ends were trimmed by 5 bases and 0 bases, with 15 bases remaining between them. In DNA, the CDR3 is TGTGCCTGGCGGGAAGGGGGGGCGAGCACAGATACGCAGTATTTT. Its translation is CAWREGGASTDTQYF.

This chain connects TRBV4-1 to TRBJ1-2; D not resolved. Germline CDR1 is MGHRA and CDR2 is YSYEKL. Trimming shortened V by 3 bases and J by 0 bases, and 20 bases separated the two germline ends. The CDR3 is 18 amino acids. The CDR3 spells CASSQQTLQTITNYGYTF. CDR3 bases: TGCGCCAGCAGCCAGCAAACCCTACAGACGATTACTAACTATGGCTACACCTTC.

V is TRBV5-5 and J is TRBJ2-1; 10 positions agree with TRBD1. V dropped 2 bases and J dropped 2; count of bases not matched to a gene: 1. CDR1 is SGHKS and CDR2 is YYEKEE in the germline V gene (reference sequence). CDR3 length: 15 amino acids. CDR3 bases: TGTGCCAGCAGCTTAGGGACAGGGGCCTACAATGAGCAGTTCTTC. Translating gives CASSLGTGAYNEQFF. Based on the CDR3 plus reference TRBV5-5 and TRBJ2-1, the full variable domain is DAGVTQSPTHLIKTRGQQVTLRCSPISGHKSVSWYQQVLGQGPQFIFQYYEKEERGRGNFPDRFSARQFPNYSSELNVNALLLGDSALYLCASSLGTGAYNEQFFGPGTRLTVL.

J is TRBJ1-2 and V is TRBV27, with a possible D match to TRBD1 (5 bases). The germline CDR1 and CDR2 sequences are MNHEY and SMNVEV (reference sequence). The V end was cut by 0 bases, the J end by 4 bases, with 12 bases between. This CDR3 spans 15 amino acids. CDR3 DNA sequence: TGTGCCAGCAGTTTATCGGGCAGGGCCCGCTATGGCTACACCTTC. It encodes CASSLSGRARYGYTF.

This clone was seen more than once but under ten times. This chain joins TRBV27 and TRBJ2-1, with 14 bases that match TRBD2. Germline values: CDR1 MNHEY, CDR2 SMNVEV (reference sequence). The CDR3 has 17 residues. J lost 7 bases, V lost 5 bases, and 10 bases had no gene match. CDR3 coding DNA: TGTGCCAGCAGTGCCGAGACTAGCGGGAGGGCTCGAAATGAGCAGTTCTTC. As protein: CASSAETSGRARNEQFF.

CDR3 sequence (DNA): TGTGCCATCAGTGATGAAGCGAACACTGAAGCTTTCTTT. Its protein is CAISDEANTEAFF. V and J are TRBV10-3 and TRBJ1-1; D is undetermined. The length of the CDR3 is 13 residues. V dropped 3 bases and J dropped 1 base, with 6 bases sitting between them. The germline V gene encodes CDR1 ENHRY and CDR2 SYGVKD.

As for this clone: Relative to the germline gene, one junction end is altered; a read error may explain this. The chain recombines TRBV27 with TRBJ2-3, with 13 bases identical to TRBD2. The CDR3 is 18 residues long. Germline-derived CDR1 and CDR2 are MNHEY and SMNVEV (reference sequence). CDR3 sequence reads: CASSISGTSGASTDTQYF. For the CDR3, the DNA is TGTGCCAGCAGTATATCCGGGACTAGCGGGGCGAGCACAGATACGCAGTATTTT.

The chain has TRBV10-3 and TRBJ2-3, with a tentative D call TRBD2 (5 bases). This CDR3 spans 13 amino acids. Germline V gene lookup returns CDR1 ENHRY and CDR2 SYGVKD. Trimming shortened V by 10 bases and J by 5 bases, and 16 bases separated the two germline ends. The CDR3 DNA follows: TGTGCCAAATGGCGGGCGAGGGAAGATACGCAGTATTTT. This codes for CAKWRAREDTQYF.